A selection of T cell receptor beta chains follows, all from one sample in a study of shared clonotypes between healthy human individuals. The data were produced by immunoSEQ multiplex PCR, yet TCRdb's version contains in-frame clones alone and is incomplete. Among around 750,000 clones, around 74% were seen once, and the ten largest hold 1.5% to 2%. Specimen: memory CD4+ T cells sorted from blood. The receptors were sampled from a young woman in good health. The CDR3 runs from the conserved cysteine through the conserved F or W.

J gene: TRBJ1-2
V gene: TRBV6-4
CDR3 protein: CASSDYVGQNYGYTF

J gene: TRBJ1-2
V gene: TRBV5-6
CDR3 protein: CASSLGSSGTGPFGYTF

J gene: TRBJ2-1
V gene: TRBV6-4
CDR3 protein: CASSWTSGRPSNEQFF

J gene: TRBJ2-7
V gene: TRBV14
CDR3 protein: CASSPVVAGVSYEQYF

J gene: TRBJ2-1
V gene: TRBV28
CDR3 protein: CASRSRLAGDLHEQFF

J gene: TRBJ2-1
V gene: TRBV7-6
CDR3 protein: CASSLVASGSDEQFF

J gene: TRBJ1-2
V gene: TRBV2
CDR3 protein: CASSAVRRPPGGRGGYTF

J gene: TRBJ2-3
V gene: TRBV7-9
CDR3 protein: CASSSGPGTQYF

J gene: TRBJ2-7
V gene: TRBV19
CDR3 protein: CASSNQGSGAYEQYF

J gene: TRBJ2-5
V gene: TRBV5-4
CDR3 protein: CASSPLGETQYF

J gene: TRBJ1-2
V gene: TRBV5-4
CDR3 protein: CASSLAPEGYGYTF

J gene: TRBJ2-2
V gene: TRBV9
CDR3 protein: CASSVPDRANTGELFF

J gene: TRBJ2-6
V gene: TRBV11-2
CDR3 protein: CASSFSLGGQMTGANVLTF

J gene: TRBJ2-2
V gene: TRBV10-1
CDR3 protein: CASARGASNTGELFF

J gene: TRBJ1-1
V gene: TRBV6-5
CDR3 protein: CASSKLRETEAFF

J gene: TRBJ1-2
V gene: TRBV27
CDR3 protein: CASRPQGASYYGYTF

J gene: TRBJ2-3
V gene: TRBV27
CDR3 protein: CAPGSQTDTQYF

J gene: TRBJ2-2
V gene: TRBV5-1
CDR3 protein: CASSPGTSTGELFF

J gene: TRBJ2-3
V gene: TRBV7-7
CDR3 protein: CASSFTPQDTQYF

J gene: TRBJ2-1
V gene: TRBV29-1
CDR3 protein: CSVRRTRNEQFF

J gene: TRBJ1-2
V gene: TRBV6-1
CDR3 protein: CASSPGPNMWGYTF

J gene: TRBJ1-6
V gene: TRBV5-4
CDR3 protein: CASSSEGGFYNSPLHF

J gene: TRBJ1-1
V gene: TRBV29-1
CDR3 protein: CSVDDLERMGTEAFF

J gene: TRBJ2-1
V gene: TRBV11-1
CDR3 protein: CASSLVAGGPQSEQFF

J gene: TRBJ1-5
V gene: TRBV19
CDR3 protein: CASSPLGQGGNQPQHF

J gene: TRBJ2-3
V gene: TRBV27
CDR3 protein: CASSSVLLVDTQYF

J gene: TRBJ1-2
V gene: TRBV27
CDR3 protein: CASSSGTNYGYTF

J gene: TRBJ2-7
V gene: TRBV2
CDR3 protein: CASSEAGWTGEQYF

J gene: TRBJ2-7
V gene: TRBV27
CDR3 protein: CASSPTLGGRSYEQYF

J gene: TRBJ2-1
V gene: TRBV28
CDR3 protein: CASNRGRGVGLGQFF

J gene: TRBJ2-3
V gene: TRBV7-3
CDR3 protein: CASSQQGGITDTQYF

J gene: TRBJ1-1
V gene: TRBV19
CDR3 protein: CASSPPGNTEAFF

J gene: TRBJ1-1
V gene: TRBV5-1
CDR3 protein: CASSLVPLGTSGKEAFF

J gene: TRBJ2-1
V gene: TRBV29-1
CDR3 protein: CSGTSGRVLNEQFF

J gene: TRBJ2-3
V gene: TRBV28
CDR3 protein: CASSLSSPSTDTQYF

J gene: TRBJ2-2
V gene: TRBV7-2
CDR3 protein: CASSSPGLANTGELFF

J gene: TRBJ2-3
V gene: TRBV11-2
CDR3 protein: CASSLQRAGATDTQYF

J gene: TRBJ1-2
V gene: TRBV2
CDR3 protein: CASSDDSPGYTF

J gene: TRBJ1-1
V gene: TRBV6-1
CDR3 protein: CASSEAGGRDFAFF

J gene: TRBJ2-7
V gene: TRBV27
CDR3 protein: CASRSWGSSYEQYF

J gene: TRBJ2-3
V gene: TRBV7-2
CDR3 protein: CASSHRQTDTQYF

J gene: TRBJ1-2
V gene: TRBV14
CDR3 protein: CASSPLGQGNYGYTF

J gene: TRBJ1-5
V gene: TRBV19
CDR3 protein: CASSLGVRPQHF

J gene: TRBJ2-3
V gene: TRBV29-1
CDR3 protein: CSAAVVASTDTQYF

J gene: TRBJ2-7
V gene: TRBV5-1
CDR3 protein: CASSVGQYVTYEQYF

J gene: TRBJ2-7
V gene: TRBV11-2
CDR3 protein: CASSLGPAEQYF

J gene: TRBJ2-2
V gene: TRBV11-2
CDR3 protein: CASSLGSLGGGELFF

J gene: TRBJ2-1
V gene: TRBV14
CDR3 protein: CASSHSWGNEQFF

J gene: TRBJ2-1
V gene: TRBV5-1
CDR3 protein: CASGTQGFDEQFF

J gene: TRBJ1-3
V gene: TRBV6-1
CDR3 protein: CASSDSWGGNTIYF

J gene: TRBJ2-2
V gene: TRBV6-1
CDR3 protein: CASSAGLAGELFF

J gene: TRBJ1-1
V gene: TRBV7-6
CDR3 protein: CASSARVDTEAFF

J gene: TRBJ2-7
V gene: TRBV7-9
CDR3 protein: CASSPVGQHPYEQYF

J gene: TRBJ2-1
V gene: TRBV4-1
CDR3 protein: CASSHQSVTAGDEQFF

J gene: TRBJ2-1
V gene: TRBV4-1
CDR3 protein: CASSQDPTSGYNEQFF